This TCR beta chain was obtained from a study of control samples from healthy donors and cancer patients. TCRdb's copy holds only in-frame clones and misses some; the assay was immunoSEQ multiplex PCR. Among tens of thousands of clones, 95% to 97% were seen once, and the ten largest hold about 1.9%. V was trimmed by 5 bases and J by 7 bases, leaving 42 bases between them. Germline assignment: CDR1 MNHEY and CDR2 SMNVEV (reference sequence). This CDR3 contains 23 residues. This receptor was identified in a woman aged 30 to 39 in good health. Sequenced material: blood. The V gene is TRBV27, the J gene TRBJ1-5; tentative D call: TRBD1 (5 bases). CDR3 loop: CASSPTGGDGPISRLIGPQPQHF. The CDR3 nucleotides read TGTGCCAGCAGTCCCACCGGGGGGGATGGGCCGATCAGTCGACTTATTGGGCCCCAGCCCCAGCATTTT.